A single T cell receptor (beta chain) is shown here with its context. Its antigen is unidentified. RNA in amounts of roughly 0.5 to 1 ug was reverse transcribed with random hexamers. Amplification of TCR beta CDR3 across 54 Vbeta and 13 Jbeta was performed with immunoSEQ multiplex PCR. MiXCR was run by TCRdb on the immunoSEQ multiplex PCR reads, yielding one entry per CDR3 protein. This table holds more than 100,000 distinct CDR3 sequences, roughly 95% found once. This CDR3 spans 13 amino acids. The V gene's germline CDR1 is KGHDR and CDR2 SFDVKD. Between the trimmed V and J ends, which lost 5 bases and 2 bases, there was a span of 7 bases. The entry originates in a study of CD8 T cells in Susac syndrome. General study points: The CD4+ T cell repertoires in Susac syndrome did not show any clonal expansion.

The clonotype comes from a human donor with Susac syndrome. The sequencing sample was made of CD4+ T cells from PBMCs. The chain employs TRBV24-1 and TRBJ2-3; D gene uncertain. CDR3 sequence reads: CATSGSHTDTQYF. The DNA for the CDR3 is TGTGCCACCAGTGGATCTCACACAGATACGCAGTATTTT.